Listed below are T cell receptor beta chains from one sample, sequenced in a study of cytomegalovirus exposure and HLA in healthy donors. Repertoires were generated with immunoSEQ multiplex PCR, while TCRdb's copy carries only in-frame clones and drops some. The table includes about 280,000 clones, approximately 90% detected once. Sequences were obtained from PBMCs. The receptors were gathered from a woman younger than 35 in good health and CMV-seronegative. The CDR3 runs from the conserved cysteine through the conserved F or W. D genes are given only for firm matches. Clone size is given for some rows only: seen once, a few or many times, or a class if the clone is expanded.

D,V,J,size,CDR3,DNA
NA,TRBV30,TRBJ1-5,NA,CAWSAGENQPQHF,TGTGCCTGGAGTGCAGGGGAGAATCAGCCCCAGCATTTT
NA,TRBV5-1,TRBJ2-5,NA,CASSLVPVGETQYF,TGCGCCAGCAGCTTGGTTCCCGTCGGAGAGACCCAGTACTTC
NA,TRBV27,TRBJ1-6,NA,CASSSQGRHNSPLHF,TGTGCCAGCAGTTCTCAGGGTAGACATAATTCCCCCCTCCACTTT
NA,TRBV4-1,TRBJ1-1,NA,CASSQVWEAEAFF,TGCGCCAGCAGCCAAGTCTGGGAGGCTGAAGCTTTCTTT
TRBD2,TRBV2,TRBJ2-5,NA,CASSELLAGGHF,TGTGCCAGCAGTGAGCTACTAGCGGGGGGGCACTTC
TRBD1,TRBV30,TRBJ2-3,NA,CAWSEGRGRGDTQYF,TGTGCCTGGAGTGAGGGCAGGGGGCGAGGAGATACGCAGTATTTT
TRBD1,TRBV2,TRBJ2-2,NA,CASSLDRGRNTGELFF,TGTGCCAGCAGTCTTGACAGGGGGCGGAACACCGGGGAGCTGTTTTTT
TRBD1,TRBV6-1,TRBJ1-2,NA,CASRGTAANYGYTF,TGTGCCAGCAGGGGGACAGCTGCTAACTATGGCTACACCTTC
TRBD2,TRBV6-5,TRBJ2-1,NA,CASRLSGGASEQFF,TGTGCCAGCAGGCTTAGCGGGGGGGCCTCTGAGCAGTTCTTC
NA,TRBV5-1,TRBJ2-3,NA,CASSIQGGTDTQYF,TGCGCCAGCAGCATCCAGGGTGGAACAGATACGCAGTATTTT
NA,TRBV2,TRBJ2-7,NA,CASSEVQGWVYEQYF,TGTGCCAGCAGTGAGGTACAGGGTTGGGTCTACGAGCAGTACTTC
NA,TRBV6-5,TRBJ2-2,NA,CASSYRTYTGELFF,TGTGCCAGCAGTTACCGGACTTACACCGGGGAGCTGTTTTTT
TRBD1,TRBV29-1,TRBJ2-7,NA,CSVDAGQGQEQYF,TGCAGCGTTGACGCGGGACAGGGGCAGGAGCAGTACTTC
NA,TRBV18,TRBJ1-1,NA,CASSPLQGGGSTEAFF,TGTGCCAGCTCACCACTGCAGGGCGGGGGCTCCACTGAAGCTTTCTTT
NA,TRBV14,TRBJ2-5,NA,CASSRLDLEETQYF,TGTGCCAGCAGCCGACTTGACCTAGAGGAGACCCAGTACTTC
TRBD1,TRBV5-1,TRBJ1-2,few,CASSEEASDRGYGYTF,TGCGCCAGCAGCGAGGAAGCATCGGACAGGGGGTATGGCTACACCTTC
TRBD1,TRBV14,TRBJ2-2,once,CASSQEKGARTGELFF,TGTGCCAGCAGCCAAGAAAAGGGGGCGAGAACCGGGGAGCTGTTTTTT
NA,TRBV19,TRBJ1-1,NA,CASRRGSDGILEAFF,TGTGCCAGTAGACGTGGTTCGGACGGGATTCTTGAAGCTTTCTTT
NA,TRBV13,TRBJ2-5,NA,CASSFYSVQETQYF,TGTGCCAGCAGCTTTTATTCCGTACAAGAGACCCAGTACTTC
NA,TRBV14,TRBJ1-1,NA,CASSLRQALTEAFF,TGTGCCAGCAGCCTGCGACAGGCCCTCACTGAAGCTTTCTTT
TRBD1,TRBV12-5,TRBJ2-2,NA,CASGLGQTNTGELFF,TGTGCTAGTGGCTTGGGACAGACGAACACCGGGGAGCTGTTTTTT
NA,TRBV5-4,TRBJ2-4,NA,CASNPPGSRASRDIQYF,TGTGCCAGCAACCCCCCGGGGTCCCGCGCTAGCCGGGACATTCAGTACTTC
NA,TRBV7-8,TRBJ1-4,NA,CATYSHEKLFF,TGTGCCACTTACAGTCATGAAAAACTGTTTTTT
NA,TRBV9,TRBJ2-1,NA,CASSVEGGGPNNEQFF,TGTGCCAGCAGCGTAGAAGGGGGGGGGCCCAACAATGAGCAGTTCTTC
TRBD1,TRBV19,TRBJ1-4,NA,CASSMEGAREKLFF,TGTGCCAGTAGTATGGAGGGGGCACGAGAAAAACTGTTTTTT
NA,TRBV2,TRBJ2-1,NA,CASPRGNEQFF,TGTGCCAGCCCTCGGGGGAATGAGCAGTTCTTC
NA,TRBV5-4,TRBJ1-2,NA,CASSRPSGVDYGYTF,TGTGCCAGCAGCAGACCCTCCGGGGTTGACTATGGCTACACCTTC
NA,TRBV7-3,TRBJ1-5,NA,CASSPGGGQPQHF,TGTGCCAGCAGCCCCGGGGGTGGGCAGCCCCAGCATTTT
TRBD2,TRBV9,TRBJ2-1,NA,CASSVGDYANEQFF,TGTGCCAGCAGCGTAGGGGACTACGCCAATGAGCAGTTCTTC
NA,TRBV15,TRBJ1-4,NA,CATSREGGGEKLFF,TGTGCCACCAGCAGAGAGGGGGGGGGTGAAAAACTGTTTTTT
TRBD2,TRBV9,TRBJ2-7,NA,CASSPSGDYEQYF,TGTGCCAGCAGTCCTAGCGGGGACTACGAGCAGTACTTC
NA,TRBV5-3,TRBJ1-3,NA,CARGPYKRTIYF,TGTGCCAGGGGGCCTTACAAGAGGACCATATATTTT
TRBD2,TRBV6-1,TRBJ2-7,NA,CASQLAGGTYEQYF,TGTGCCAGCCAACTAGCGGGGGGAACCTACGAGCAGTACTTC
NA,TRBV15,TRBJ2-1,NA,CATSRGPGVVANEQFF,TGTGCCACCAGCAGGGGACCAGGGGTAGTCGCCAATGAGCAGTTCTTC
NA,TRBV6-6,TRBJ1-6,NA,CASSPQQGLVSPLHF,TGTGCCAGCAGTCCTCAACAGGGTTTGGTCTCACCCCTCCACTTT
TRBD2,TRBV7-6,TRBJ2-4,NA,CASSLPAGPSLNIQYF,TGTGCCAGCAGCTTACCAGCGGGGCCCTCTTTAAACATTCAGTACTTC
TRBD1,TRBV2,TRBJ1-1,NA,CASSARDRGTEAFF,TGTGCCAGCAGTGCCCGGGACAGGGGCACTGAAGCTTTCTTT
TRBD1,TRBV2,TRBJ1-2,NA,CASNRQGQNYGYTF,TGTGCCAGCAACCGACAGGGGCAAAACTATGGCTACACCTTC
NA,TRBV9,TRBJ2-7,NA,CASSHSRGRGTVHEQYF,TGTGCCAGCAGCCACTCCCGGGGGCGGGGGACTGTTCACGAGCAGTACTTC
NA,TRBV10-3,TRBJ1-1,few,CATRGTEAFF,TGTGCCACCCGGGGGACTGAAGCTTTCTTT
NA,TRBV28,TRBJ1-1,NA,CASSLLQEGTEAFF,TGTGCCAGCAGTTTATTGCAGGAGGGCACTGAAGCTTTCTTT
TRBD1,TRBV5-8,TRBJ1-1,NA,CASSLRQGALAGITEAFF,TGTGCCAGCAGCTTAAGGCAGGGGGCTCTGGCCGGGATCACTGAAGCTTTCTTT
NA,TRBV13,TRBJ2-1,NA,CASSLTSRANEQFF,TGTGCCAGCAGCTTAACTTCGCGGGCCAATGAGCAGTTCTTC
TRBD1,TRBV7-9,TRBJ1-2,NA,CASSLEEGARGYTF,TGTGCCAGCAGCTTAGAGGAGGGGGCGCGAGGCTACACCTTC
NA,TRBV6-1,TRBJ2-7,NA,CASRRGGGIYEQYF,TGTGCCAGCAGAAGGGGAGGGGGAATTTACGAGCAGTACTTC
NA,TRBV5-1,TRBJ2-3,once,CASSLTPRVSTDTQYF,TGCGCCAGCAGCCTAACTCCTAGAGTAAGCACAGATACGCAGTATTTT
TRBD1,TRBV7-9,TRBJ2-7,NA,CASSHILTGAYEQYF,TGTGCCAGCAGCCACATCTTGACAGGGGCCTACGAGCAGTACTTC